There are a few counts of the clone carrying this T cell receptor (beta chain). As yet, its antigen is unknown. This sample was included in a study of T cells in Graves' hyperthyroidism and ophthalmopathy. As for the study in general: Peripheral blood was obtained at initial diagnosis, preceding any treatment. Notes on the study in general: For ophthalmopathy, model prediction preceded onset by a median about 6.4 months.

The germline gives CDR1 SGHVS, CDR2 FQNEAQ. This CDR3 comprises 16 residues. The germline V and J ends were trimmed by 1 base and 4 bases, with 14 bases remaining between them. Amplified TCR beta CDR3 regions came from RNA transcripts. First-round RT-PCR targeting the TCR CDR3 was performed with the HTBI primer set. TCRdb re-derived calls from the multiplex PCR reads in MiXCR, one entry per CDR3 protein. There are about 210,000 distinct CDR3 sequences in the sample; 15% to 20% occur only once, and under 65% lies in the top ten. It was considered stable Graves' hyperthyroidism when ophthalmopathy did not progress within 18 months. The study excluded patients with uncontrolled infection, other autoimmune disease, pregnancy or lactation.

This clonotype originated in a man between 45 and 60 years old with Graves' hyperthyroidism. Specimen: blood. The rearrangement joins TRBV7-8 to TRBJ2-1; a weak D match, TRBD1 (5 bases). CDR3 sequence: CASSLEGRASYNEQFF. CDR3 sequence (DNA): TGTGCCAGCAGCTTAGAGGGCAGGGCTTCGTACAATGAGCAGTTCTTC.